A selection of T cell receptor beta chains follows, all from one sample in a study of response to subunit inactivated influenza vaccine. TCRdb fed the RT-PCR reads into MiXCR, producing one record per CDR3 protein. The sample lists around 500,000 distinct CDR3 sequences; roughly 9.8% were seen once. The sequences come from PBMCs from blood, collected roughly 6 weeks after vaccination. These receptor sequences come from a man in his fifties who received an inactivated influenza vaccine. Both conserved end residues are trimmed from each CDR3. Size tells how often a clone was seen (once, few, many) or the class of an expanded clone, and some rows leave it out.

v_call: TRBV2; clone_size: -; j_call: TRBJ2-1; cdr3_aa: ASRSTGLNSYNEQF
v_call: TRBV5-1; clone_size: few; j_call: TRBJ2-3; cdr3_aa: ASRKSGGPPDTQY
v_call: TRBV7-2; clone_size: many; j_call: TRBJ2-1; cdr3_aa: ASRAGQSYNEQF
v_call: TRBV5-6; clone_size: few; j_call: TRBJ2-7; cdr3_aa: ASSLPHRLGLAGAYEQY
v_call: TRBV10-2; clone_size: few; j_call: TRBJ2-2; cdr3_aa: ASSGLAGEGTGELF
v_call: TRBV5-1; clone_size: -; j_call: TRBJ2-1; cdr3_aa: ASSLGYANEQF
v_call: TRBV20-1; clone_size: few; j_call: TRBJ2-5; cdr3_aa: SADQRFQETQY
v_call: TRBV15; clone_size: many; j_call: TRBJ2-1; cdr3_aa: ATSKRDSSYNEQF
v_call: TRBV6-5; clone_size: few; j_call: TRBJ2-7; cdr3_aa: ASSYRSTSGGTYSYEQY
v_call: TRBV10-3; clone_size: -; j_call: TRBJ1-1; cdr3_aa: AISEGRPADTEAF
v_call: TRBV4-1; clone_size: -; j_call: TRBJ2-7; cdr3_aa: ASSQTVVARTYEQY
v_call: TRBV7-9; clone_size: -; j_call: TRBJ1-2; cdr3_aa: ASSVGGLYT
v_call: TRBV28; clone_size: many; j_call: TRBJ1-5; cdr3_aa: ASRPGTGFGNQPQH
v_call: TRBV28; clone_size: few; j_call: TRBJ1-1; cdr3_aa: ASSFSGQGAAEAF
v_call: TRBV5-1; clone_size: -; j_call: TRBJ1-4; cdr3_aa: ASSVQGQLNEKLF
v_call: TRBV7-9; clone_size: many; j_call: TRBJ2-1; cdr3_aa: ASSLPGQGGEQF
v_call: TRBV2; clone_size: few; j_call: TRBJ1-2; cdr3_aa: ASSEHGSSNYGYT
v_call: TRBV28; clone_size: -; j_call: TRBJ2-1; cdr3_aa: ASSHAGRSYNEQF
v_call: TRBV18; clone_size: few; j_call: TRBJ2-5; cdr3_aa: ASSHSQIRRYQETQY
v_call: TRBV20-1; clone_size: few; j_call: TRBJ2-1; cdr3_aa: SASGTSRNNEQF
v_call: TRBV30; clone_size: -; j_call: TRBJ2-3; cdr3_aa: AWSVSVRGDTQY
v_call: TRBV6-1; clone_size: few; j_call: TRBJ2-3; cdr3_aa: ASRDRGITDTQY
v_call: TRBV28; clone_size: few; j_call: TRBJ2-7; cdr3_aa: ASSLRGGQGNEQY
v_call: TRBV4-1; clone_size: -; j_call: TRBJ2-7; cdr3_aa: ASSHAGTGASEQY
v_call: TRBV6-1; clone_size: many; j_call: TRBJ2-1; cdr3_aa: ASSPVGASYNEQF
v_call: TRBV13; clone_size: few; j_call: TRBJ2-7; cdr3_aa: ASSLYNTGREQY
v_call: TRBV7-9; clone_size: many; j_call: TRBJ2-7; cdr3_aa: ASSLLDEQY
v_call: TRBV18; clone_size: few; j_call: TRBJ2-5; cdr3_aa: ASSPPMGQQETQY
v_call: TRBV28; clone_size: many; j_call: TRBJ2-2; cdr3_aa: ASSDRDREVGELF
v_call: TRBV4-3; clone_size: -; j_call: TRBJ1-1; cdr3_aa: ASSQDRGLLAF
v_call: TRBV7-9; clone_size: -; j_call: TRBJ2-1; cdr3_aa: ASSVLGGRDGNEQF
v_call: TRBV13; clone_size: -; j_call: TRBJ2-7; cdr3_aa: ASSRTPWGFNEQY
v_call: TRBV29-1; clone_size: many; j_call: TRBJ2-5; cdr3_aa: SGDRRGETQY
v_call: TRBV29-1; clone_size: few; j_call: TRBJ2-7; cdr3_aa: SVGKGAEQY
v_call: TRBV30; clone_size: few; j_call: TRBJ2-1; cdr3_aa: AWGGTGYTFGFLNEQF
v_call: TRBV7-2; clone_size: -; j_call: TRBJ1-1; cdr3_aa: ASSLGRASEAF
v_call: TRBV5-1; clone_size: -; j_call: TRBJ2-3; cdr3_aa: ASSLAVAGEVGGTQY
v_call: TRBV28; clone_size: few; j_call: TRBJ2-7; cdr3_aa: ASTALRTGRYEQY
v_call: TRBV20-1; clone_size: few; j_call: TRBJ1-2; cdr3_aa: SASGANYGYT
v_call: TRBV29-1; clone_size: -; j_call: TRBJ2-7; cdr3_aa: SVGGRQTYEQY
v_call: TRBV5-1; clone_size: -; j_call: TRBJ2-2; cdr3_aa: ASSPGRTAGGTGELF
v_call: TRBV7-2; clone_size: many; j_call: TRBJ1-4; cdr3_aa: ASSSRQGNEKLF
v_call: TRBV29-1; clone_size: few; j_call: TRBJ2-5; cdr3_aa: SVVEGGETQY
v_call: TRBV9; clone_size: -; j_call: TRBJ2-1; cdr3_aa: ASSDTGYSYNEQF
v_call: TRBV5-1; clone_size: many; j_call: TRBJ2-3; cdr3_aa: ASSRDSSTDTQY
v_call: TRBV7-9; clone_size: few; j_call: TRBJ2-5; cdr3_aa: ASSSHGGITETQY
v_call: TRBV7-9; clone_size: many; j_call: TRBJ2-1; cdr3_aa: ASSLGAYNEQF
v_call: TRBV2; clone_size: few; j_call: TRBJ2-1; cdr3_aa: ATYRDSNPYNEQF
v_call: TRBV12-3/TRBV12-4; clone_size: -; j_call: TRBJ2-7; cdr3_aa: ASTNLYEQY
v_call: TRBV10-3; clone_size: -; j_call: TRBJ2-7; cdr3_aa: AISDSASSSYEQY
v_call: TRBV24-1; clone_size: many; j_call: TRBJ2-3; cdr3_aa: ATSDQFSTDTQY
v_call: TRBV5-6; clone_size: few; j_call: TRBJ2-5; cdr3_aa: ASSLLAEGLKIETQY
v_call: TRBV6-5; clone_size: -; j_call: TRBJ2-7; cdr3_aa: ASSYSLRIRDYEQY
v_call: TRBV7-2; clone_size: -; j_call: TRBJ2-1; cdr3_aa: ASRLQGASGRVEQF
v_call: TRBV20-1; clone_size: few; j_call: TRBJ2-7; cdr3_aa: SVPGRTSSSYEQY